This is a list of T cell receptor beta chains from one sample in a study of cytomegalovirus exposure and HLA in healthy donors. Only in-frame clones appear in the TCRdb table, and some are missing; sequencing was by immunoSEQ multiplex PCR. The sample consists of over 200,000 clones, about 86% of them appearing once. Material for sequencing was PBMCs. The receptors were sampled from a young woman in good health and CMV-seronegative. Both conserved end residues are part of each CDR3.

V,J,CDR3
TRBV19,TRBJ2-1,CASQPLTSGRGREQFF
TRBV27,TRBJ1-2,CASSLGLEYGYTF
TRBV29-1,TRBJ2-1,CSVEGLAGVYEQFF
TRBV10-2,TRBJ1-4,CASSDGQGTNEKLFF
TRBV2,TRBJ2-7,CASEPGQASRDYEQYF
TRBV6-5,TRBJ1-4,CASRTQGEEKLFF
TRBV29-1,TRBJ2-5,CSVEGAGVRETQYF
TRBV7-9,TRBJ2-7,CASSSTGGRDGGEQYF
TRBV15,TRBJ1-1,CATSRVRQINTEAFF
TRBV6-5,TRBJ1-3,CASSYSQLASGNTIYF
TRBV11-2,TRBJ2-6,CASSFPPSSGANVLTF
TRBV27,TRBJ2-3,CASSLSYGGRTDTQYF
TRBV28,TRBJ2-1,CASSGQGSFGEQFF
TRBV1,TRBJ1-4,CTSSQEAGGLEKLFF
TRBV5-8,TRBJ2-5,CASSFGDNKRTQYF
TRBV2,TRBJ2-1,CASSDGDSYNEQFF
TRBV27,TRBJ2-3,CASSTWTSGTDTQYF
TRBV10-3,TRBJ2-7,CAISESGTGAYEQYF
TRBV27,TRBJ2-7,CASSLAGGYEQYF
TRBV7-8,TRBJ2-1,CASSLTSGSNEQFF
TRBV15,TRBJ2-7,CATSRVGTSGYEQYF
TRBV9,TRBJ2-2,CASSVVEGEITGELFF
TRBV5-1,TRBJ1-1,CASSRGLVGTEAFF
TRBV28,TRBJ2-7,CASSLAGATYEQYF
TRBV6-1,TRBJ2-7,CASSFGTGVSYEQYF
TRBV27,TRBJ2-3,CASSLFPGVSGRMGSTDTQYF
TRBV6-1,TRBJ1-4,CASSQYSATNEKLFF
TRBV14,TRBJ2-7,CASSQDVTFHEQYF
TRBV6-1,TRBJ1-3,CASSSGVGNTIYF
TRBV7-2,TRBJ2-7,CASSLDVAGEQYF
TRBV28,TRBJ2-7,CASRPRQDYYEQYF
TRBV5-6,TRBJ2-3,CASSSEGREGADTQYF
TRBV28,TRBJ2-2,CASSLSLPTGELFF
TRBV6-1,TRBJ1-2,CASSEARAGAGYGYTF
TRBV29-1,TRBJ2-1,CSGYQGRSDEQFF
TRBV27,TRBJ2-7,CASSEDLQGYEQYF
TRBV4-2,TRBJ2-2,CASSQDAFSPAGNTGELFF
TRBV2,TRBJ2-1,CASLGTGPYNEQFF
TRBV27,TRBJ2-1,CASSSGAYNEQFF
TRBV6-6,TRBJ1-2,CASTEGRMDYGYTF
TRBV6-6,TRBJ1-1,CASTWTGGASEAFF
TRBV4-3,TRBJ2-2,CASSQDREGELFF
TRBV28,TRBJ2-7,CASRGDRVQSYEQYF
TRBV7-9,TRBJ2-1,CASSQGLRYNEQFF
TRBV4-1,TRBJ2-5,CASSQDQGTALLGETQYF